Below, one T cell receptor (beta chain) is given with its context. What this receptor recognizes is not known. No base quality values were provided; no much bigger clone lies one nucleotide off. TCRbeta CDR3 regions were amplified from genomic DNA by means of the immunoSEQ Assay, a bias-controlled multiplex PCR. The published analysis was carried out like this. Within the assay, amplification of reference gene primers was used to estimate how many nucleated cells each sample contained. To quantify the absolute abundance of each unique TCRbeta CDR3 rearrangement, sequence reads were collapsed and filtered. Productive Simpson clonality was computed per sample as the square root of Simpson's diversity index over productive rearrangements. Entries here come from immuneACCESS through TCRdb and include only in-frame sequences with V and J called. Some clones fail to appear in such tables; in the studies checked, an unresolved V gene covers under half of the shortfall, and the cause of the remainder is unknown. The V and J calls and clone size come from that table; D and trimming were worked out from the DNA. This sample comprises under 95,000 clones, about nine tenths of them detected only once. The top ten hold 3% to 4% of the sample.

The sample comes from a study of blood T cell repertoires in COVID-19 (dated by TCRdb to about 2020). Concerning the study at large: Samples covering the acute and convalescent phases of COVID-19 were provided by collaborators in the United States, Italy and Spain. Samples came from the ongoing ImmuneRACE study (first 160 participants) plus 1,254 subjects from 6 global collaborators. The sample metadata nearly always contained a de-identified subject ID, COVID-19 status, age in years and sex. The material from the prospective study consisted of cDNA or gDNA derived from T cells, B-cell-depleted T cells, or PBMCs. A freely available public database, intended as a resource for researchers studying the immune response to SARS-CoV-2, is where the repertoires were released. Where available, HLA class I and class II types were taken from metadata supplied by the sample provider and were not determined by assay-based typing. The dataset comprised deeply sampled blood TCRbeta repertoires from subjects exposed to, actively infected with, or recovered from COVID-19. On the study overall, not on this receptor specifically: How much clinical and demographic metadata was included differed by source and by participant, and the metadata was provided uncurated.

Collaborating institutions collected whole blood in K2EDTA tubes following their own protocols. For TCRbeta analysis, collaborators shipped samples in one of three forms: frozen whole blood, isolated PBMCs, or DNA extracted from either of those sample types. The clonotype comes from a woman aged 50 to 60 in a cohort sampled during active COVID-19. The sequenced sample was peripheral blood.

This receptor has the CDR3 CASSSGGGGSYEQYF. The bases read TGCGCCAGCAGCTCGGGAGGCGGCGGCTCCTACGAGCAGTACTTC. The chain joins TRBV5-1 to TRBJ2-7, and 7 bases in between align with TRBD2. V lost 3 bases and J lost 0 bases, and the count of bases not matched to a germline gene is 6. Spanning cysteine to phenylalanine, the CDR3 consists of 15 amino acids. The read is trimmed to its CDR3 DNA, 45 bases read in frame from base 1. CDR1 SGHRS and CDR2 YFSETQ were looked up in the germline V gene.